Reported below is one T cell receptor (beta chain). Its antigen is not known. Libraries were prepared by immunoSEQ multiplex PCR; TCRdb keeps only in-frame clonotypes and omits some of them. The table includes roughly 2,500,000 clones, more than 85% detected once. This entry belongs to a study of shared clonotypes between healthy human individuals. Whole-study findings and limits: Despite large depth, sorted-subset datasets appeared incompletely sequenced.

The CDR3 is 16 amino acids. The germline V gene encodes CDR1 SGHDT and CDR2 YYEEEE. The V gene end was trimmed by 4 bases and the J gene end by 5 bases; junction bases not matched to a gene: 13. The clonotype originates from a man aged 18 to 29 in good health. Some clones in this sample may be carry-over from other donors' samples. The chain links TRBV5-6 to TRBJ2-5, with 8 bases that match TRBD2. The sequenced material came from naive CD4+ T cells from PBMCs. The subset: CD45RA+ positively selected. DNA for the CDR3: TGTGCCAGCAGCCTATGGGGAGCGGGAGATTGGGAGACCCAGTACTTC. It encodes CASSLWGAGDWETQYF.